Shown below are 12 T cell receptor beta chains from a single sample sequenced in a study of CD8 T cells in ankylosing spondylitis. MiXCR, run by TCRdb on the 5' RACE reads, gives a single entry per CDR3 protein. The sample holds 450,000 to 550,000 distinct CDR3 sequences, roughly 5.3% seen once. Study-wide results and limits: Characteristic, it appeared, of ankylosing spondylitis blood was a TCR beta motif of eight or nine highly homologous variants.

These receptors' targets are unknown. The sequencing input was blood, either unsorted or a sorted T cell fraction (not recorded which). All receptors come from a male donor with ankylosing spondylitis.

This clonotype came up many times. The genes are TRBV24-1 and TRBJ2-1; a weak D match, TRBD1 (6 bases). This CDR3 has 18 residues. Trimming cost V 4 bases and J 2 bases, with 20 bases left between them. Germline V gene sequence: CDR1 KGHDR, CDR2 SFDVKD. This chain's CDR3 is CATSDRLPHGGPYNEQFF. The CDR3 DNA reads TGTGCCACCAGTGACCGCCTACCTCATGGGGGCCCCTACAATGAGCAGTTCTTC.

This clonotype has ten or more counts. The V call is TRBV4-3, the J call TRBJ2-7, with 7 bases identical to TRBD2. CDR3 length: 15 amino acids. Germline trimming cut 0 bases from V and 2 bases from J; bases unmatched to any gene: 4. Looked up from germline, CDR1 is LGHNA and CDR2 is YSLEER. The CDR3 region has the DNA TGCGCCAGCAGCCAAGATGGGGAGGGGCCCTACGAGCAGTACTTC. It codes for CASSQDGEGPYEQYF.

This clonotype appeared many times. The CDR3 spells CSARTTGPTEAFF. CDR3 sequence (DNA): TGCAGTGCTAGAACTACAGGGCCCACTGAAGCTTTCTTT. This chain joins TRBV20-1 and TRBJ1-1, with D maybe TRBD1 (6 bases). The CDR3 consists of 13 residues. Trimming took off 2 bases at V and 4 bases at J, with 11 bases between the two ends. Per the germline V gene, CDR1 is DFQATT and CDR2 is SNEGSKA (reference sequence).

This clonotype appeared a few times. The chain uses TRBV6-2 or TRBV6-3 and TRBJ2-7; no firm D call. Germline CDR1 is MNHEY and CDR2 is SVGEGT. V dropped 2 bases and J dropped 1 base, with 15 bases sitting between them. The CDR3 covers 16 residues. As DNA, the CDR3 is TGTGCCAGCAGTTACCCCAAGGACGGTTTTTCCTACGAGCAGTACTTC. It specifies CASSYPKDGFSYEQYF.

There are many counts of this clonotype. This sequence joins TRBV4-2 and TRBJ2-5, with D tentatively TRBD1 or TRBD2 (5 bases each). CDR3 size: 14 residues. The germline V gene encodes CDR1 LGHNA and CDR2 YNFKEQ. V lost 4 bases and J 9 bases, leaving 18 bases between the germline ends. CDR3 nucleotide sequence: TGTGCCAGCAGCCGAGACCGGGACGCTGGGGCCCAGTACTTC. Protein: CASSRDRDAGAQYF.

This clonotype was seen repeatedly, ten times or more. The genes are TRBV10-3 and TRBJ2-2; D call uncertain. The germline V gene encodes CDR1 ENHRY and CDR2 SYGVKD. The V end lost 4 bases, the J end lost 7 bases, and 7 bases lay between the germline ends. The CDR3 consists of 12 residues. CDR3 loop: CAISVQSGELFF. CDR3 nucleotide sequence: TGTGCCATCAGTGTCCAGAGCGGGGAGCTGTTTTTT.

In this sample, this clonotype turned up many times. The chain joins TRBV27 to TRBJ1-3; no definite D call. The CDR3 totals 14 residues. With 6 bases removed from V and 1 base from J, the gap between germline ends came to 10 bases. CDR1 is MNHEY and CDR2 is SMNVEV in the germline V gene (reference sequence). CDR3 amino acids: CASSDGRSGNTIYF. CDR3 nucleotide sequence: TGTGCCAGCAGCGACGGGAGGTCTGGAAACACCATATATTTT.

This clonotype was detected ten times or more. This sequence joins TRBV5-1 and TRBJ2-1, with D possibly called TRBD1 or TRBD2 (6 bases each). V lost 7 bases and J 6 bases, leaving 23 bases between the germline ends. The germline V gene has CDR1 SGHRS and CDR2 YFSETQ. This CDR3 comprises 16 residues. This CDR3 reads CASGTGIALGGNEQFF. The CDR3 DNA reads as TGCGCCAGCGGAACAGGGATTGCACTGGGGGGCAATGAGCAGTTCTTC.

This clonotype appeared a few times. The chain joins TRBV4-1 to TRBJ2-2; the D gene is possibly TRBD1 (7 bases). V lost 6 bases and J lost 1, with 15 bases in between. Per germline, CDR1 MGHRA and CDR2 YSYEKL. The CDR3 has 16 amino acids. CDR3 coding DNA: TGCGCCAGCAGGAAGGCGGGACAGAGGAACACCGGGGAGCTGTTTTTT. Its protein is CASRKAGQRNTGELFF.

This clonotype was detected a few times. The chain carries TRBV7-9 and TRBJ1-6; perhaps TRBD1 as D (5 bases). Trimming left V 5 bases short and J 6 bases short, with 11 bases between. Per the germline V gene, CDR1 is SEHNR and CDR2 is FQNEAQ (reference sequence). The CDR3 contains 14 residues. This CDR3 reads CASSQGLFNSPLHF. The CDR3 DNA reads TGTGCCAGCAGCCAGGGACTCTTTAATTCACCCCTCCACTTT.

The sample holds many counts of this clonotype. The chain uses TRBV14 and TRBJ2-7, with D perhaps TRBD2 (5 bases). Trimming stripped 0 bases from V and 3 bases from J, with 12 bases between. The germline V gene has CDR1 SGHDN and CDR2 FVKESK. The CDR3 spans 15 residues. This CDR3 is CASSQDYGRGYEQYF. CDR3 sequence (DNA): TGTGCCAGCAGCCAAGACTACGGCCGGGGCTACGAGCAGTACTTC.

This clonotype was counted at least ten times. This chain connects TRBV21-1 to TRBJ2-3; the table gives TRBD2 as D, unverified against the DNA. TRBV21-1 is a known pseudogene. This CDR3 region has 16 residues. The CDR3 protein is CASSKDGDHRSDTQYF. The CDR3, as DNA: TGTGCCAGCAGCAAAGATGGGGACCACCGGTCAGATACGCAGTATTTT.